This T cell receptor (beta chain) is drawn from a study of cytomegalovirus exposure and HLA in healthy donors. In the PCR, 60 Vbeta and 13 Jbeta primers were used. Repertoires were generated with immunoSEQ multiplex PCR, while TCRdb's copy carries only in-frame clones and drops some. The table records about 240,000 clones, roughly 87% of them present only once. All the people who gave samples were healthy bone marrow donors. CDR1 and CDR2 from the germline V gene are MDHEN and SYDVKM. The CDR3 spans 14 residues. General study results and limits: HLA allele associations emerged for roughly 17,000 TCR beta sequences in a later analysis, at 0.05 false discovery rate.

Of note for this clone: The antigen is undetermined.

Source material: PBMCs. The origin of this receptor is a woman in her forties in good health and CMV-seropositive. This sequence joins TRBV28 and TRBJ2-5; a weak D match, TRBD2 (5 bases). The end of the DNA aligns better with TRBJ2-7, so the J call may be wrong. The CDR3 DNA is TGTGCCAGCAGTTTACCCGGGGATCCCTACGAGCAGTACTTC. This translates into CASSLPGDPYEQYF.